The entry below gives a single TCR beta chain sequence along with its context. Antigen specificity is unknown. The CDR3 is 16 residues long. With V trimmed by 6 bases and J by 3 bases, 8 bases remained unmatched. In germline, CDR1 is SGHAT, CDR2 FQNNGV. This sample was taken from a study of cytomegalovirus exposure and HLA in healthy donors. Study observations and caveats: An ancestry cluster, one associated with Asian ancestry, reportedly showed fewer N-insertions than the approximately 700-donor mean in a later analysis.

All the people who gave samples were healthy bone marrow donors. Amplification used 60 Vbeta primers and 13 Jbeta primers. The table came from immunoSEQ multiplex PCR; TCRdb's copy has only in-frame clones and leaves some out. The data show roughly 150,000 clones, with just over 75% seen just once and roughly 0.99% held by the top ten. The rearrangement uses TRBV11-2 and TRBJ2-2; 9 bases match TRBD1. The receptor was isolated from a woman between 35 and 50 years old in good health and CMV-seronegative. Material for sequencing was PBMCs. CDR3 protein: CASSLTGGLYTGELFF. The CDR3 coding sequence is TGTGCCAGCAGTCTCACAGGGGGCTTGTACACCGGGGAGCTGTTTTTT.